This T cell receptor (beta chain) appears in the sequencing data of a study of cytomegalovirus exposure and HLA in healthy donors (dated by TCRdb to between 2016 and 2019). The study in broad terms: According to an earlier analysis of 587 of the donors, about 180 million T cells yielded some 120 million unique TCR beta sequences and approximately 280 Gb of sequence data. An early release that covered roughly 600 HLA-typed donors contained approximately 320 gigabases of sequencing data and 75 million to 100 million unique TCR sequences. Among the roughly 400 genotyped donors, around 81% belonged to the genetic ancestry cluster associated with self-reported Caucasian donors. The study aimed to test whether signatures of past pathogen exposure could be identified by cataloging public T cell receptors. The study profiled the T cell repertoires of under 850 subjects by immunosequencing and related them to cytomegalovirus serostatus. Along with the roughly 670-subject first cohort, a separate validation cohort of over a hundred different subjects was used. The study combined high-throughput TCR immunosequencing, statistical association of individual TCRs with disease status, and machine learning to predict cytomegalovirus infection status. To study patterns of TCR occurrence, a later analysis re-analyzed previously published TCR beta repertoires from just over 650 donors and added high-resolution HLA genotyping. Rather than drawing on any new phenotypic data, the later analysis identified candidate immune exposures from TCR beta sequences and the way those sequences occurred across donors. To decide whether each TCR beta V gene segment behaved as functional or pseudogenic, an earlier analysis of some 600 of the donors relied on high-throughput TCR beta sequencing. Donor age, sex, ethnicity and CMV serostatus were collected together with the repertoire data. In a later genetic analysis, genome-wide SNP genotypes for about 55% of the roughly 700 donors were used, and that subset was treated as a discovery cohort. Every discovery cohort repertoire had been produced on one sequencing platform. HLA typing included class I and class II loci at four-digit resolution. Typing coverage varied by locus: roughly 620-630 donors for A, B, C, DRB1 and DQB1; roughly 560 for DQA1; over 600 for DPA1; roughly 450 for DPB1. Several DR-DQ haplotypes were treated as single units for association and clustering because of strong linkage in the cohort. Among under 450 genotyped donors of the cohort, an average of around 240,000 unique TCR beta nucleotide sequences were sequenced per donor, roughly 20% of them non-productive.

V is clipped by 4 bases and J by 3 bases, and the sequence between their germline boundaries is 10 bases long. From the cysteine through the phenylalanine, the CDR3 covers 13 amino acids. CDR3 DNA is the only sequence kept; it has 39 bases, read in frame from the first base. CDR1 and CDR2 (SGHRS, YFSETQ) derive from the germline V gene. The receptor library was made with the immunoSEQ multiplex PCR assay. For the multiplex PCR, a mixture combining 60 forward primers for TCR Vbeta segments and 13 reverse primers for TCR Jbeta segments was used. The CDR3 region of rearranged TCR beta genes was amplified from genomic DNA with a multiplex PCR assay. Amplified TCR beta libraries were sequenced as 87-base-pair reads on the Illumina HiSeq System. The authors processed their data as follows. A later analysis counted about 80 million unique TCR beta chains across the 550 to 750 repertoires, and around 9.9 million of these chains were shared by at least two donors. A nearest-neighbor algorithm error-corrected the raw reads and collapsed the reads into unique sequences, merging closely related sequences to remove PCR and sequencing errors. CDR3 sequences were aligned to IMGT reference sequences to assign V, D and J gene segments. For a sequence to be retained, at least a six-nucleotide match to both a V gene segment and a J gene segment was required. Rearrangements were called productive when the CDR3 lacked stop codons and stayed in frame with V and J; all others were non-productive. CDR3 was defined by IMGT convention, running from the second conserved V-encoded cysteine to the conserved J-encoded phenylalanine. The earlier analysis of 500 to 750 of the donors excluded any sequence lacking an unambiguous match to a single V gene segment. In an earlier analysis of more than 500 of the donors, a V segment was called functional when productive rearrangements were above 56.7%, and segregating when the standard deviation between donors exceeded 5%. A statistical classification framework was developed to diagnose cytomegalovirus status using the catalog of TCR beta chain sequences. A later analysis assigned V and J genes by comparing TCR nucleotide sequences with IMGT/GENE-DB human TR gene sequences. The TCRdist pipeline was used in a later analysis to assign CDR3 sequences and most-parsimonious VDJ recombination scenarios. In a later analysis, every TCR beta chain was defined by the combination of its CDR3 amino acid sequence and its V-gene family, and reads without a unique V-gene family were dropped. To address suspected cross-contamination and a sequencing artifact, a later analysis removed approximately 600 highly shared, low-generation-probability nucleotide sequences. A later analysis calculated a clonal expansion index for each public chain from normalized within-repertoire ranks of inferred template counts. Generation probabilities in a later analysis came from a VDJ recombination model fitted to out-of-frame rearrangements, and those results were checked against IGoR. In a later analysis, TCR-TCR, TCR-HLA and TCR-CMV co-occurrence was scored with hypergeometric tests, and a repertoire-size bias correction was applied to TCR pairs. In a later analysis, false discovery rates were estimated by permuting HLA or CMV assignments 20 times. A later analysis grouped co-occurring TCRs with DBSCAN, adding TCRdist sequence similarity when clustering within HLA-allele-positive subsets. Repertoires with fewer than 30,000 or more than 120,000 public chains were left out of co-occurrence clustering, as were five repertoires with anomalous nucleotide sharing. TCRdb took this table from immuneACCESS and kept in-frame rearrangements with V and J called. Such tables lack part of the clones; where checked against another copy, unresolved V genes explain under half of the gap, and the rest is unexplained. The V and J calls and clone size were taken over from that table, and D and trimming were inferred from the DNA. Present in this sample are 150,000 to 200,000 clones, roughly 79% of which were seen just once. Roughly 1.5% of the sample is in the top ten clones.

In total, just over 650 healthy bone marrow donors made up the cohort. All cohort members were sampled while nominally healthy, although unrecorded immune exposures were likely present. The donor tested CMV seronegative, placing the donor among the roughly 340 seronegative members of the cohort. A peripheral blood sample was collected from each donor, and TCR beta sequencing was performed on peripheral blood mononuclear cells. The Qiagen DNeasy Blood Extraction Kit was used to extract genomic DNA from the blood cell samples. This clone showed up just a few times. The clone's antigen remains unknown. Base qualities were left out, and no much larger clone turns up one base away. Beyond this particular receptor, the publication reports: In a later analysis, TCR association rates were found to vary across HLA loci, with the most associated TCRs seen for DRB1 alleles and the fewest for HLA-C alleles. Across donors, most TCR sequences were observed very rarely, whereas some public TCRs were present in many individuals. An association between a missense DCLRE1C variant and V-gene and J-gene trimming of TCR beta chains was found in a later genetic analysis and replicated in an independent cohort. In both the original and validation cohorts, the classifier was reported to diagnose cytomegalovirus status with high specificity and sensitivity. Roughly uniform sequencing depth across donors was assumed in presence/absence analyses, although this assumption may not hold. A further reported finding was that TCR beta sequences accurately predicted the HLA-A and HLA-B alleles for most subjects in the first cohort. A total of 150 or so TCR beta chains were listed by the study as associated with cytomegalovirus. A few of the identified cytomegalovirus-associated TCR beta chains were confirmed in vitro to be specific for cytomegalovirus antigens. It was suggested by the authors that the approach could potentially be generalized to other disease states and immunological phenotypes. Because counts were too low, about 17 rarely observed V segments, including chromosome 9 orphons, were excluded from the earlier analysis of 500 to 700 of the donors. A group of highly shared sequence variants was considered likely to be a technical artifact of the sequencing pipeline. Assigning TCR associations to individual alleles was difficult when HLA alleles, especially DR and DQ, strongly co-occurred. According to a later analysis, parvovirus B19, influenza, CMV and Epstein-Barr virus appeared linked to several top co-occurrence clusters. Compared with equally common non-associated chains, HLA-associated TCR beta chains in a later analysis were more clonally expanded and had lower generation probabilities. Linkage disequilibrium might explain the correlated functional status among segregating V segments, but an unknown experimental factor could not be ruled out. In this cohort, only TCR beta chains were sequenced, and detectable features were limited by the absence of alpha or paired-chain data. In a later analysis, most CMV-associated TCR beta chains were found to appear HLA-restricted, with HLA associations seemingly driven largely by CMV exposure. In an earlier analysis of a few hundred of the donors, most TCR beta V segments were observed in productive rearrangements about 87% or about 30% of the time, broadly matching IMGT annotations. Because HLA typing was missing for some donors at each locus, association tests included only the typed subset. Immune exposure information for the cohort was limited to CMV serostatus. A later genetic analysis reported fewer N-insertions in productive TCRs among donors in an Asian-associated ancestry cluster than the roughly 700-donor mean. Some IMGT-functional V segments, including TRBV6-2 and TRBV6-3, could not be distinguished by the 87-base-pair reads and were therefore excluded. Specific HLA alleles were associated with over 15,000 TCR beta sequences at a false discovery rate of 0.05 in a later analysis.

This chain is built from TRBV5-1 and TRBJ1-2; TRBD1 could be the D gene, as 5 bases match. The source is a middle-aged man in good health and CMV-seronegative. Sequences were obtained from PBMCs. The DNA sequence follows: TGCGCCAGCAGCCTTGTAGGGGACTATGGCTACACCTTC. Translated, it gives CASSLVGDYGYTF.